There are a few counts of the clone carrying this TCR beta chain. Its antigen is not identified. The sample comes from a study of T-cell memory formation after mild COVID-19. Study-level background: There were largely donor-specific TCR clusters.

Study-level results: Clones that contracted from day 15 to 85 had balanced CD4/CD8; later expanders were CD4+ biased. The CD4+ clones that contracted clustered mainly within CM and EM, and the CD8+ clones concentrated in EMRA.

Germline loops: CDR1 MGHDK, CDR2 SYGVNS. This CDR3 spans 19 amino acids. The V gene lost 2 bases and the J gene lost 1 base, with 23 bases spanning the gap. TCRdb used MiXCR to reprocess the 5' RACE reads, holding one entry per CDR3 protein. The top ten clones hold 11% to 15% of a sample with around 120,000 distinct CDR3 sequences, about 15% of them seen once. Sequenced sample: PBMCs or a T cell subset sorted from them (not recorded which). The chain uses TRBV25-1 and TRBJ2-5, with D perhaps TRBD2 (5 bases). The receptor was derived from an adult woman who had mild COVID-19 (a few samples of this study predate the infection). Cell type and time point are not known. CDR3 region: CASSERPAYSGSGQETQYF. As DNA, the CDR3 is TGTGCCAGCAGTGAACGCCCCGCCTACTCAGGAAGCGGCCAAGAGACCCAGTACTTC.